The 32 T cell receptor beta chains reported below all come from one sample, sequenced in a study of blood T cells in healthy people across ages. The second PCR ran roughly 6 to 11 cycles with a sample-barcoded 5' primer and J-beta primers. TCRdb redid the calling of the 5' RACE reads with MiXCR, one entry per CDR3 protein. The sample has more than 650,000 distinct CDR3 sequences; around a fifth are singletons. What was sequenced was blood. All receptors come from a man in his 70s in good health.

The chain joins TRBV28 to TRBJ1-2, with 10 bases that match TRBD1. The V gene end was trimmed by 4 bases and the J gene end by 7 bases; junction bases not matched to a gene: 6. The germline CDR1 and CDR2 sequences are MDHEN and SYDVKM. The CDR3 extends over 14 amino acids. CDR3 protein: CASSSTGGGPGYTF. CDR3 DNA sequence: TGTGCCAGCAGTTCGACAGGGGGCGGTCCTGGCTACACCTTC.

In this sample, this clonotype turned up a few times. The rearrangement uses TRBV10-3 and TRBJ2-1; the D gene is possibly TRBD2 (6 bases). This CDR3 spans 14 amino acids. Trimming left V 3 bases short and J 8 bases short, with 14 bases between. CDR1 and CDR2 from the germline V gene are ENHRY and SYGVKD. The CDR3 spells CAISDRGGMDEQFF. For the CDR3, the DNA is TGTGCCATCAGTGACAGAGGAGGGATGGATGAGCAGTTCTTC.

V gene TRBV7-2 combines with J gene TRBJ2-4; the D gene is possibly TRBD2 (5 bases). This CDR3 is built from 14 residues. Trimming took off 5 bases at V and 9 bases at J, with 17 bases between the two ends. In germline, CDR1 is SGHTA, CDR2 FQGNSA. This chain's CDR3 is CASSPRVAGTIQYF. For the CDR3, the DNA is TGTGCCAGCAGCCCCCGAGTCGCGGGTACCATTCAGTACTTC.

Note on this clonotype: This likely comes from a read error, as the CDR3 has no conserved phenylalanine or tryptophan at its end. This rearrangement joins TRBV12-3 or TRBV12-4 to TRBJ1-5; D not certain. Trimming removed 4 bases at V and 5 bases at J, with 15 bases between. The CDR3 sequence is 15 residues long. The CDR3 is CASSSPDRAYQPQHI. The CDR3, as DNA: TGTGCCAGCAGTTCACCGGACCGGGCGTATCAGCCCCAGCATATT.

This clonotype was found many times. The chain uses TRBV20-1 and TRBJ2-7; D is unresolved. CDR1 DFQATT and CDR2 SNEGSKA come from the germline V gene (reference sequence). The CDR3 length is 11 residues. Trimming took off 0 bases at V and 4 bases at J, with 4 bases between the two ends. CDR3 amino acids: CSARDDYEQYV. As DNA, the CDR3 is TGCAGTGCTAGAGATGATTACGAGCAGTACGTC.

This clonotype was counted ten times or more. The chain joins TRBV20-1 to TRBJ2-3, with 7 positions matching TRBD2. Germline V gives CDR1 DFQATT, CDR2 SNEGSKA (reference sequence). CDR3 length: 15 amino acids. The V gene end was trimmed by 7 bases and the J gene end by 8 bases; junction bases not matched to a gene: 18. The CDR3 DNA sequence: TGCAGTGTCATATGGGGGGAGGGCCCATACGTTACGCAGTATTTT. Residues: CSVIWGEGPYVTQYF.

The chain employs TRBV18 and TRBJ2-3, with 7 bases identical to TRBD2. V lost 4 bases and J lost 8; bases outside the gene matches: 15. The CDR3 totals 16 residues. From germline, CDR1 is KGHSH and CDR2 LQKENI. The CDR3 nucleotides are TGTGCCAGCTCACTTCTAGCGGCCCTGAGTTTTGGTACGCAGTATTTT. Protein sequence: CASSLLAALSFGTQYF.

This clonotype was seen only a few times. The chain is built from TRBV24-1 and TRBJ2-7, with a tentative D call TRBD1 (6 bases). V shed 3 bases and J shed 1 base, with 9 bases lying between them. Germline loops: CDR1 KGHDR, CDR2 SFDVKD. The CDR3 is 14 residues long. The CDR3 spells CATSDRDKSYEQYF. CDR3 bases: TGTGCCACCAGTGATCGGGACAAGTCCTACGAGCAGTACTTC.

The rearrangement links TRBV20-1 to TRBJ2-3; D may be TRBD1 (6 bases). CDR1 is DFQATT and CDR2 is SNEGSKA in the germline V gene (reference sequence). Trimming cost V 5 bases and J 1 base, with 16 bases left between them. The CDR3 totals 15 residues. The CDR3 bases are TGCAGTGCTCCGGACAGTATACTTGGCACAGATACGCAGTATTTT. Protein: CSAPDSILGTDTQYF.

In this sample, this clonotype turned up a few times. The CDR3 loop is CASSIGTQETQYF. The CDR3 region has the DNA TGTGCCAGTAGTATTGGCACCCAAGAGACCCAGTACTTC. V gene TRBV19 combines with J gene TRBJ2-5; D gene unclear. The V end was cut by 3 bases, the J end by 1 base, with 6 bases between. The germline V gene encodes CDR1 LNHDA and CDR2 SQIVND (reference sequence). CDR3 length: 13 residues.

This sequence joins TRBV20-1 and TRBJ2-5; 8 bases map to TRBD2. The end of the DNA is better explained by TRBJ2-1, so the J call may be wrong. Germline CDR1 DFQATT, CDR2 SNEGSKA (reference sequence). The CDR3 spans 12 residues. The CDR3 nucleotides read TGCAGTGCCCCCACAGCGGGAGATGAGCAGTTCTTC. Its translation: CSAPTAGDEQFF.

This chain connects TRBV7-2 to TRBJ2-5; 10 bases line up with TRBD2. J lost 7 bases, V lost 1 base, and 9 bases had no gene match. Germline V gene data show CDR1 as SGHTA and CDR2 as FQGNSA. The CDR3 is made up of 16 amino acids. In nucleotides, the CDR3 is TGTGCCAGCAGCTTAGTCGGCCTAGCGGGGGAAGGGACCCAGTACTTC. Translation: CASSLVGLAGEGTQYF.

This clonotype showed up just a few times. The chain recombines TRBV12-3 or TRBV12-4 with TRBJ1-2; possible D gene TRBD1, 6 bases. CDR3 length: 16 residues. The V end was cut by 2 bases, the J end by 1 base, with 14 bases between. CDR3 sequence: CASSLITAGVNYGYTF. CDR3 DNA: TGTGCCAGCAGTTTAATAACGGCAGGGGTTAACTATGGCTACACCTTC.

The V and J genes are TRBV29-1 and TRBJ2-3; a weak D match, TRBD1 (6 bases). CDR1 is SQVTM and CDR2 is ANQGSEA in the germline V gene. The CDR3 is 14 residues long. Trimming shortened V by 7 bases and J by 2 bases, and 16 bases separated the two germline ends. CDR3 coding DNA: TGCAGCGCTGAGATCGGGACATACACAGATACGCAGTATTTT. Translating gives CSAEIGTYTDTQYF.

V and J are TRBV5-5 and TRBJ2-3, with no clear D. Germline values: CDR1 SGHKS, CDR2 YYEKEE (reference sequence). The CDR3 length is 14 residues. Trimming shortened V by 5 bases and J by 0 bases, and 10 bases separated the two germline ends. DNA for the CDR3: TGTGCCAGCAGGGTAGAGTCTAGCACAGATACGCAGTATTTT. Protein sequence: CASRVESSTDTQYF.

The chain employs TRBV29-1 and TRBJ1-1; D remains unclear. The CDR3 has 13 residues. Trimming removed 6 bases at V and 10 bases at J, with 21 bases between. Germline V CDR1 and CDR2: SQVTM, ANQGSEA. Written as DNA, the CDR3 is TGCAGCGTCAACTCTGCAGGTAACATGGGAGCTTTCTTT. Amino acid sequence: CSVNSAGNMGAFF.

This clonotype was observed a handful of times. The CDR3 DNA sequence: TGTGCCAGCAGGACGGGTGCAACTAATGAAAAACTGTTTTTT. It specifies CASRTGATNEKLFF. The J gene is TRBJ1-4, the V gene TRBV6-5; no reliable D call. V was shortened by 6 bases and J by 0 bases, with 8 bases between the two germline ends. The CDR3 covers 14 residues. CDR1 is MNHEY and CDR2 is SVGAGI in the germline V gene.

This clonotype turned up a few times. This sequence joins TRBV6-6 and TRBJ2-5; D gene ambiguous. Trimming took 2 bases from V and 1 from J, leaving 14 bases between them. The length of the CDR3 is 16 residues. The germline V gene encodes CDR1 MNHNY and CDR2 SVGAGI (reference sequence). The CDR3 loop reads CASSYPGPVGQETQYF. CDR3 bases: TGTGCCAGCAGTTACCCCGGCCCGGTAGGCCAAGAGACCCAGTACTTC.

The genes are TRBV24-1 and TRBJ1-2; D is uncertain. This CDR3 has 13 amino acids. Germline V gene lookup returns CDR1 KGHDR and CDR2 SFDVKD. The V gene lost 4 bases and the J gene lost 2 bases, with 7 bases spanning the gap. The CDR3 sequence is CATSEPRNYGYTF. The DNA of the CDR3 is TGTGCCACCAGTGAGCCCAGGAACTATGGCTACACCTTC.

This chain connects TRBV14 to TRBJ2-3, with TRBD2 identical over 12 bases. CDR1 and CDR2 from the germline V gene are SGHDN and FVKESK. The CDR3 covers 16 residues. With V trimmed by 3 bases and J by 8 bases, 9 bases remained unmatched. CDR3 coding DNA: TGTGCCAGCAGCCAGAGACTAGCGGGAGAGGCAGGTACGCAGTATTTT. Protein product: CASSQRLAGEAGTQYF.

The chain has TRBV7-8 and TRBJ2-5; no clear D. The V end lost 1 base, the J end lost 3 bases, and 9 bases lay between the germline ends. Germline assignment: CDR1 SGHVS and CDR2 FQNEAQ. The CDR3 runs to 14 residues. The CDR3 spells CASSLVGIEETQYF. CDR3 nucleotides: TGTGCCAGCAGCTTAGTGGGTATTGAAGAGACCCAGTACTTC.

This clonotype showed up just once. In DNA form, the CDR3 reads TGTGCCAGCAGCTTTTCCGGACTAACCACAGATACGCAGTATTTT. Protein product: CASSFSGLTTDTQYF. The chain links TRBV7-6 to TRBJ2-3, with a tentative D call TRBD2 (6 bases). This CDR3 is built from 15 residues. Germline V gene sequence: CDR1 SGHVS, CDR2 FNYEAQ. With 3 bases removed from V and 2 bases from J, the gap between germline ends came to 12 bases.

This clonotype was counted between two and nine times. This chain links TRBV7-2 with TRBJ2-7; D uncertain. Germline V gives CDR1 SGHTA, CDR2 FQGNSA. CDR3 length equals 15 residues. V lost 1 base and J 2 bases, leaving 12 bases between the germline ends. The CDR3 DNA follows: TGTGCCAGCAGCTTAGGGCCGGCAGGAGCCTACGAGCAGTACGTC. It translates to CASSLGPAGAYEQYV.

This clonotype was counted many times. J is TRBJ2-5 and V is TRBV2; 9 nucleotides align to TRBD2. With V trimmed by 4 bases and J by 4 bases, 7 bases remained unmatched. In germline, CDR1 is SNHLY, CDR2 FYNNEI. The CDR3 length is 15 residues. CDR3 nucleotides: TGTGCCAGCAGTGGATGGCTAGCGGGACCAGAGACCCAGTACTTC. Its translation: CASSGWLAGPETQYF.

V and J are TRBV20-1 and TRBJ2-7, with TRBD1 as a possible D gene (6 bases). Trimming left V 6 bases short and J 4 bases short, with 10 bases between. Per the germline V gene, CDR1 is DFQATT and CDR2 is SNEGSKA (reference sequence). The CDR3 covers 11 residues. The CDR3 spells CSAIGQYEQYF. CDR3 nucleotides: TGCAGTGCCATCGGACAGTACGAGCAGTACTTC.

The V and J genes are TRBV7-9 and TRBJ2-5; the D gene is possibly TRBD2 (6 bases). The germline V gene encodes CDR1 SEHNR and CDR2 FQNEAQ (reference sequence). CDR3 length equals 15 residues. V was shortened by 2 bases and J by 2 bases, with 12 bases between the two germline ends. CDR3 DNA sequence: TGTGCCAGCAGCTTACCTCTAGCGTGGCAAGAGACCCAGTACTTC. Translating gives CASSLPLAWQETQYF.

Only a few counts were recorded for this clonotype. This rearrangement joins TRBV20-1 to TRBJ2-7; D possibly corresponds to TRBD1 (5 bases). Germline CDR1 and CDR2: DFQATT and SNEGSKA (reference sequence). CDR3 size: 13 residues. V dropped 5 bases and J dropped 0 bases, with 11 bases sitting between them. The CDR3 sequence: CSALGHSSYEQYF. The CDR3 nucleotides read TGCAGTGCTTTAGGACACAGCTCCTACGAGCAGTACTTC.

This clonotype has a count of ten or more. V usage is TRBV12-3 or TRBV12-4 and J usage is TRBJ1-1; possible D gene TRBD1, 5 bases. Between the trimmed V and J ends, which lost 9 bases and 3 bases, there was a span of 14 bases. The CDR3 contains 13 residues. In DNA form, the CDR3 reads TGTGCCAGTGTAAGACAGACTTACACTGAAGCTTTCTTT. Translated: CASVRQTYTEAFF.

This clonotype has more than one count but fewer than ten. The gene calls are TRBV6-2 or TRBV6-3 and TRBJ1-2; 8 positions agree with TRBD1. CDR1 is MNHEY and CDR2 is SVGEGT in the germline V gene. The CDR3 spans 13 residues. J lost 6 bases, V lost 6 bases, and 6 bases had no gene match. The CDR3 nucleotides are TGTGCCAGCAGGTGGACAGGGACACATGGCTACACCTTC. It specifies CASRWTGTHGYTF.

This clonotype was seen a handful of times. The chain uses TRBV28 and TRBJ2-5; D possibly corresponds to TRBD1 (5 bases). Matching the DNA end better, TRBJ2-7 makes the J call doubtful. Germline V CDR1 and CDR2: MDHEN, SYDVKM. The CDR3 extends over 15 amino acids. CDR3 bases: TGTGCCAGCAGCACTCCAGGGAAAACCCCCTACGAGCAGTACGTC. It encodes CASSTPGKTPYEQYV.

The chain carries TRBV20-1 and TRBJ1-1, with D possibly TRBD1 on 6 matching bases. V dropped 5 bases and J dropped 1 base, with 14 bases sitting between them. CDR1 DFQATT and CDR2 SNEGSKA come from the germline V gene (reference sequence). The CDR3 contains 14 residues. In DNA, the CDR3 is TGCAGTGCTTCTAGCGGGGGGCCGAACACTGAAGCTTTCTTT. Translating gives CSASSGGPNTEAFF.

This clonotype has only a few counts. This rearrangement joins TRBV7-9 to TRBJ2-3; no definite D call. The CDR3 length is 14 residues. V was shortened by 3 bases and J by 8 bases, with 15 bases between the two germline ends. Germline assignment: CDR1 SEHNR and CDR2 FQNEAQ (reference sequence). The CDR3, as DNA: TGTGCCAGCAGCTTCGAACCGGGTCCAGGTACGCAGTATTTT. Translation gives CASSFEPGPGTQYF.